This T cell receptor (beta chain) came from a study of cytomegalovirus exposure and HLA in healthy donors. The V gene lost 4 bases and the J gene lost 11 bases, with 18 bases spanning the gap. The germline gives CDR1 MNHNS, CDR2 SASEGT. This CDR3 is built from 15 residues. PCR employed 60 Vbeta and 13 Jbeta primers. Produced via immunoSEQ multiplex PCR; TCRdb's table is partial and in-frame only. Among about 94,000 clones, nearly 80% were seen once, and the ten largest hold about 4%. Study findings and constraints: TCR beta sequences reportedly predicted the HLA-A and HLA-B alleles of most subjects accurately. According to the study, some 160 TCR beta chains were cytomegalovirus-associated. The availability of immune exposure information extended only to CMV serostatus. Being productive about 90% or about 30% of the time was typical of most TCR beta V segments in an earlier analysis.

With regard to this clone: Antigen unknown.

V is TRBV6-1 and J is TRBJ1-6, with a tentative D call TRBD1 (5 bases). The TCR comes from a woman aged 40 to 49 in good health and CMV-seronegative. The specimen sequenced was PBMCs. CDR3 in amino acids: CASSARQWAAPPLHF. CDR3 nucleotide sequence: TGTGCCAGCAGTGCTCGACAGTGGGCCGCCCCACCCCTCCACTTT.